These 4 T cell receptor beta chains came from one sample sequenced in a study of cytomegalovirus exposure and HLA in healthy donors. Sequencing used immunoSEQ multiplex PCR; TCRdb keeps in-frame clones, though not all of them. Here the sample spans about 140,000 clones, more than 85% being singletons. Sequenced input: PBMCs. These receptors were taken from a man aged 18-30 years in good health and CMV-seropositive.

The chain links TRBV5-1 to TRBJ2-1; D gene unclear. The CDR3 totals 16 residues. Germline CDR1 and CDR2: SGHRS and YFSETQ. V lost 2 bases and J 0 bases, leaving 12 bases between the germline ends. CDR3 region: CASSFHSRNSYNEQFF. The CDR3 DNA is TGCGCCAGCAGCTTCCACTCTAGGAACTCCTACAATGAGCAGTTCTTC.

The chain employs TRBV2 and TRBJ2-1, with 12 nucleotides matching TRBD2. With V trimmed by 6 bases and J by 7 bases, 7 bases remained unmatched. Germline assignment: CDR1 SNHLY and CDR2 FYNNEI. This CDR3 has 15 amino acids. The CDR3 DNA sequence: TGTGCCAGCAGAACCGGGACTAGCGGGTGGAATGAGCAGTTCTTC. Translating gives CASRTGTSGWNEQFF.

The CDR3 DNA follows: TGTGCCAGTAGTCTCCGACAAGCACACCAGAACAATGAGCAGTTCTTC. Protein: CASSLRQAHQNNEQFF. This rearrangement joins TRBV19 to TRBJ2-1; D gene uncertain. Trimming pared 5 bases from V and 5 bases from J, leaving 19 bases between. The germline gives CDR1 LNHDA, CDR2 SQIVND (reference sequence). CDR3 size: 16 residues.

V gene TRBV6-1 combines with J gene TRBJ2-2, with 8 bases that match TRBD1. CDR3 size: 14 residues. The germline V gene has CDR1 MNHNS and CDR2 SASEGT. Trimming at V came to 4 bases and at J to 9 bases, leaving 7 bases not matched to a gene. The CDR3 DNA reads TGTGCCAGCAGTGCCCGGGACAGGACGCGGGAGCTGTTTTTT. Translating it yields CASSARDRTRELFF.